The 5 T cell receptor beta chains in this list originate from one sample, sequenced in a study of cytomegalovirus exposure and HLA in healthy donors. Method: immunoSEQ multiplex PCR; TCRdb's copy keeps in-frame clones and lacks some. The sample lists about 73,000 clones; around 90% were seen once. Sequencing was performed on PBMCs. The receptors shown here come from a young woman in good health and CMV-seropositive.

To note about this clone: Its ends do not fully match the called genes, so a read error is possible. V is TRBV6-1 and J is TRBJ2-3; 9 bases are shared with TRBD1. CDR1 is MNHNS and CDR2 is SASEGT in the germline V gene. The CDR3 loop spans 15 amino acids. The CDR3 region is CASSEDRGGTDTQYF. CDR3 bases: TGTGCCAGCAGCGAAGACAGGGGGGGCACAGATACGCAGTATTTT.

CDR3 nucleotide sequence: TGCAGCGTCACCGGGACAGACAATGAAAAACTGTTTTTT. This translates into CSVTGTDNEKLFF. The chain combines TRBV29-1 with TRBJ1-4; 7 nucleotides line up with TRBD1. Trimming at V came to 6 bases and at J to 5 bases, leaving 6 bases not matched to a gene. This CDR3 is 13 amino acids long. CDR1 SQVTM and CDR2 ANQGSEA come from the germline V gene.

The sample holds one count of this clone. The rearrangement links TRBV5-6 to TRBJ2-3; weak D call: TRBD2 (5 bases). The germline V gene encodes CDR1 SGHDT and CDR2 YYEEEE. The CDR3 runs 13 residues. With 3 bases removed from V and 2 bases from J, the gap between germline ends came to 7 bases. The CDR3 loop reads CASSSSFTDTQYF. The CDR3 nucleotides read TGTGCCAGCAGCTCTAGCTTCACAGATACGCAGTATTTT.

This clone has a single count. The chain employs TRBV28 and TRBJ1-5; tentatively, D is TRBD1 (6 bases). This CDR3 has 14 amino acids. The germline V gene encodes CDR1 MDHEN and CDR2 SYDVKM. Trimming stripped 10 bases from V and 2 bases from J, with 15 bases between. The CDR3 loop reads CAIRGGSGNQPQHF. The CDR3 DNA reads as TGTGCCATCAGAGGGGGATCGGGCAATCAGCCCCAGCATTTT.

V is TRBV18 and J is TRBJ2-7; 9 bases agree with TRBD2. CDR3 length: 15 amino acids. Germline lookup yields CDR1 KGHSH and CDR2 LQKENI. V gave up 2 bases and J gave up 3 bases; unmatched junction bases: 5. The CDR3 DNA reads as TGTGCCAGCTCACCAGGAGCGGGGGGTAACTACGAGCAGTACTTC. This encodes CASSPGAGGNYEQYF.